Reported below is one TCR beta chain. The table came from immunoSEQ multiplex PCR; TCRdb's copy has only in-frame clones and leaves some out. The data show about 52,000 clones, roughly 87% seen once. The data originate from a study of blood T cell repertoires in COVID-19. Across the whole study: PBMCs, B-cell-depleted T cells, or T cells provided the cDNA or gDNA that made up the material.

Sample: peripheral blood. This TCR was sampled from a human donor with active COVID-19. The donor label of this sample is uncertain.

DNA for the CDR3: TGTGCCAGCAGACTCAAGGGAGGGTCGCTTCATGGCTACACCTTC. Its protein product is CASRLKGGSLHGYTF. V gene TRBV27 combines with J gene TRBJ1-2; D unclear. CDR3 length equals 15 residues. Trimming left V 6 bases short and J 6 bases short, with 20 bases between. CDR1 and CDR2 (germline): MNHEY, SMNVEV (reference sequence).